This T cell receptor beta chain comes out of a study of T cell responses to AZD1222 COVID-19 vaccine. Repertoires were generated with immunoSEQ multiplex PCR, while TCRdb's copy carries only in-frame clones and drops some. The sample holds roughly 120,000 clones, roughly 90% seen once. Germline V gene sequence: CDR1 SGHTA, CDR2 FQGTGA. This CDR3 contains 16 residues. With 6 bases removed from V and 5 bases from J, the gap between germline ends came to 20 bases. The chain has TRBV7-3 and TRBJ2-1, with D unclear. The input for sequencing was peripheral blood, taken on day 0 of AZD1222 vaccination. The sequence came from an adult in good health. The CDR3 sequence is CASSSWPGQKHNEQFF. The CDR3 nucleotides are TGTGCCAGCAGTTCATGGCCGGGCCAGAAACACAATGAGCAGTTCTTC.